The rows below give T cell receptor beta chains drawn from one sample of a study of T cell responses to AZD1222 COVID-19 vaccine. Clones were sequenced by immunoSEQ multiplex PCR, and TCRdb holds only the in-frame ones, with some missing. The listing contains about 140,000 clones. Material: peripheral blood. These receptors were taken from an adult in good health. The CDR3 runs from the conserved cysteine through the conserved F or W. A D gene is named only where the DNA matches it firmly.

v_gene	j_gene	d_gene	len	CDR3nt	CDR3aa
TRBV11-2	TRBJ2-1	-	12	TGTGCCAGCAGCTTGTTCGGGCGTGAGCAGTTCTTC	CASSLFGREQFF
TRBV5-1	TRBJ2-5	-	12	TGCGCCAGCAGCGCCAGGGCGGAGACCCAGTACTTC	CASSARAETQYF
TRBV18	TRBJ2-7	TRBD1	15	TGTGCCAGCTCCCTCCGACAGGGGGATCTCTACGAGCAGTACTTC	CASSLRQGDLYEQYF
TRBV14	TRBJ2-7	-	16	TGTGCCAGCAGCCGCGGGGGCGACAGGGTGTCGAGGGAGCAGTACTTC	CASSRGGDRVSREQYF
TRBV9	TRBJ1-1	-	15	TGTGCCAGCAGCGGCATAGACCGGGGGAACACTGAAGCTTTCTTT	CASSGIDRGNTEAFF
TRBV21-1	TRBJ2-6	-	11	TGTGCCAGCTCCGGGGCCAACGTCCTGACTTTC	CASSGANVLTF
TRBV23-1	TRBJ1-2	-	15	TGCGCCAGCAGTCAGCGCTGGGGAACGAACTATGGCTACACCTTC	CASSQRWGTNYGYTF
TRBV4-1	TRBJ1-5	-	16	TGCGCCAGCAGCCAAGTTCCGGGGGACCCTAATCAGCCCCAGCATTTT	CASSQVPGDPNQPQHF
TRBV2	TRBJ1-1	-	14	TGTGCCAGCACCCTGACCCCGACTGTAACTGAAGCTTTCTTT	CASTLTPTVTEAFF
TRBV6-4	TRBJ1-1	-	13	TGTGCCAGCAGTGCCACGAGGAACACTGAAGCTTTCTTT	CASSATRNTEAFF
TRBV11-2	TRBJ2-4	-	17	TGTGCCAGCAGCGCAGCCATCGACTTTCTAGCCAAAAACATTCAGTACTTC	CASSAAIDFLAKNIQYF
TRBV27	TRBJ1-1	-	13	TGTGCCAGCAGTTTGGGGAAGAACACTGAAGCTTTCTTT	CASSLGKNTEAFF
TRBV7-3	TRBJ1-1	-	14	TGTGCCAGCAGCCCAGAGGGGCGGGGCACTGAAGCTTTCTTT	CASSPEGRGTEAFF
TRBV6-5	TRBJ2-7	TRBD1	12	TGTGCCACAGGACAGGAGCCCTACGAGCAGTACTTC	CATGQEPYEQYF
TRBV7-8	TRBJ1-5	-	15	TGTGCCAGCCGTCAGGGGCAGGGAAGCAATCAGCCCCAGCATTTT	CASRQGQGSNQPQHF
TRBV2	TRBJ1-2	-	11	TGTGCCAGCAGCGGCCACTATGGCTACACCTTC	CASSGHYGYTF
TRBV24-1	TRBJ1-2	-	14	TGTGCCACCAGTGATTGGGAGGGGAACTATGGCTACACCTTC	CATSDWEGNYGYTF
TRBV19	TRBJ1-5	-	17	TGTGCCAGTAGTATGGATTTCGGGACGGATAGCAATCAGCCCCAGCATTTT	CASSMDFGTDSNQPQHF
TRBV28	TRBJ1-4	TRBD1	14	TGTGCCAGCGTGTCCCAGGGGGTGTATGAAAAACTGTTTTTT	CASVSQGVYEKLFF
TRBV7-3	TRBJ2-2	TRBD1	18	TGTGCCAGCAGCTTATTCCGGAGACAGGGCGCGAACACCGGGGAGCTGTTTTTT	CASSLFRRQGANTGELFF
TRBV6-1	TRBJ2-3	TRBD2	16	TGTGCCAGCAGTGATTCCGAGCGGGGGGGGAGAGATACGCAGTATTTT	CASSDSERGGRDTQYF
TRBV4-3	TRBJ1-4	-	16	TGCGCCAGCAGCCTAAGGACAGCCGGGGCTAATGAAAAACTGTTTTTT	CASSLRTAGANEKLFF
TRBV11-3	TRBJ1-1	-	13	TGTGCCAGCAGCTTATCAGGGGACACTGAAGCTTTCTTT	CASSLSGDTEAFF
TRBV5-6	TRBJ2-1	-	12	TGTGCCAGCAGCTTGTTGTACAATGAGCAGTTCTTC	CASSLLYNEQFF
TRBV3-1/TRBV3-2	TRBJ1-1	-	14	TGTGCCAGCAGCCAAGGTGCAGACCCAGTTCCCCCCTTCTTT	CASSQGADPVPPFF
TRBV19	TRBJ2-1	TRBD2	16	TGTGCCAGTAGTTACCGTAGCGGGGGGGAATACAATGAGCAGTTCTTC	CASSYRSGGEYNEQFF
TRBV10-3	TRBJ1-3	-	13	TGTGCCATCAGTGCCGTGTTTGGAAACACCATATATTTT	CAISAVFGNTIYF
TRBV5-6	TRBJ2-7	-	16	TGTGCCAGCAGCTTCCCGACAGGGGAGGGTTTGGGCGAGCAGTACTTC	CASSFPTGEGLGEQYF
TRBV6-2/TRBV6-3	TRBJ2-3	-	18	TGTGCCAGCAGTTTGGTGGGGGGACGGGGGGCAAGAACAGATACGCAGTATTTT	CASSLVGGRGARTDTQYF
TRBV5-4	TRBJ2-3	TRBD2	16	TGTGCCAGCAGCCCCGGGGTAGCGGGGGGGGTAGATACGCAGTATTTT	CASSPGVAGGVDTQYF
TRBV27	TRBJ2-3	-	19	TGTGCCAGCAGTTTATCGCCTTTTCTACCGGGACTTACGACAGATACGCAGTATTTT	CASSLSPFLPGLTTDTQYF
TRBV18	TRBJ1-6	-	16	TGTGCCAGCTCACAGGACGGGAGCTCCTATAATTCACCCCTCCACTTT	CASSQDGSSYNSPLHF
TRBV19	TRBJ1-2	TRBD1	16	TGTGCCAGTACCCCTACGGTGGACAGGAAGAACTATGGCTACACCTTC	CASTPTVDRKNYGYTF
TRBV9	TRBJ1-5	-	14	TGTGCCAGCAGCGTAGAGGGAAGCGGGCAGCCCCAGCATTTT	CASSVEGSGQPQHF
TRBV15	TRBJ1-1	TRBD1	14	TGTGCCACCAGCAGAGAACAGGGGGCCACTGAAGCTTTCTTT	CATSREQGATEAFF
TRBV6-6	TRBJ1-2	-	11	TGTGCCAGCAGTTACGGGATCGGCTACACCTTC	CASSYGIGYTF
TRBV28	TRBJ2-7	TRBD1	16	TGTGCCAGCAGTAGCAAAGCGCCGGGACAGAGGTACGAGCAGTACTTC	CASSSKAPGQRYEQYF
TRBV11-2	TRBJ1-2	TRBD1	13	TGTGCCAGCAGCCGCGGACAGGGGCATGGCTACACCTTC	CASSRGQGHGYTF
TRBV6-6	TRBJ2-7	-	15	TGTGCCAGCACCTCGGGTGGGACTGGGGACCACGAGCAGTACTTC	CASTSGGTGDHEQYF
TRBV6-5	TRBJ1-5	-	15	TGTGCCAGCAGCTCTGCAGGTCCCGGCAATCAGCCCCAGCATTTT	CASSSAGPGNQPQHF
TRBV4-1	TRBJ2-3	TRBD1	15	TGCGCCAGCAGCCAACTGGGACAGAGCACAGATACGCAGTATTTT	CASSQLGQSTDTQYF
TRBV27	TRBJ1-2	-	15	TGTGCCAGCAGTTCCCGACAAGGAAGCTCCGGGGGCTACACCTTC	CASSSRQGSSGGYTF
TRBV3-1/TRBV3-2	TRBJ1-2	-	15	TGTGCCAGCAGCCGAGGACAAACGGGGGCCTATGGCTACACCTTC	CASSRGQTGAYGYTF
TRBV5-1	TRBJ1-1	TRBD1	13	TGCGCCAGCAGCTGGGACAGGAACACTGAAGCTTTCTTT	CASSWDRNTEAFF
TRBV27	TRBJ2-7	-	13	TGTGCCAGCAGTTTATCCCCCTCCTACGAGCAGTACTTC	CASSLSPSYEQYF
TRBV2	TRBJ1-1	TRBD1	13	TGTGCCAGCAGTCTCCAGGGGGCCCCTGAAGCTTTCTTT	CASSLQGAPEAFF
TRBV4-1	TRBJ2-5	TRBD2	16	TGCGCCAGCAGCCCCCGGTTAGCGGGGGACCAAGAGACCCAGTACTTC	CASSPRLAGDQETQYF
TRBV5-8	TRBJ1-2	-	14	TGTGCCAGCAGCCCTGGGACAATCCGAGGTGGCTACACCTTC	CASSPGTIRGGYTF
TRBV14	TRBJ1-2	-	13	TGTGCCAGCAGCCGAGACACGAGATATGGCTACACCTTC	CASSRDTRYGYTF
TRBV28	TRBJ2-7	-	13	TGTGCCAGCAGTCGGGACACCCCCTACGAGCAGTACTTC	CASSRDTPYEQYF
TRBV5-1	TRBJ2-1	-	16	TGCGCCAGCAGCTTGGCCGGCAGCGGACCTTACAATGAGCAGTTCTTC	CASSLAGSGPYNEQFF
TRBV20-1	TRBJ2-3	TRBD2	16	TGCAGTGCTAGTCCTCGGGGGGGGGAACTCACAGATACGCAGTATTTT	CSASPRGGELTDTQYF
TRBV9	TRBJ1-6	-	15	TGTGCCAGCAGCGGCTCCGGCTCCTATAATTCACCCCTCCACTTT	CASSGSGSYNSPLHF
TRBV2	TRBJ2-1	TRBD2	15	TGTGCCAGCACCATTGGGAGGGGCTCCTACAATGAGCAGTTCTTC	CASTIGRGSYNEQFF
TRBV3-1/TRBV3-2	TRBJ2-3	TRBD2	18	TGTGCCAGCAGCCAAGAGGGGAGCGGGGGAGCTACCCCCGATACGCAGTATTTT	CASSQEGSGGATPDTQYF
TRBV28	TRBJ1-3	-	16	TGTGCCAGCAGTCCTCACGGGACCTCCTCTGGAAACACCATATATTTT	CASSPHGTSSGNTIYF
TRBV18	TRBJ2-2	-	14	TGTGCCAGCTCACCACCAGGATACACCGGGGAGCTGTTTTTT	CASSPPGYTGELFF
TRBV18	TRBJ1-1	-	15	TGTGCCAGCTCACCTTTAAAGGACAGTTGGACTGAAGCTTTCTTT	CASSPLKDSWTEAFF
TRBV5-8	TRBJ2-1	-	16	TGTGCCAGCAGCGACACCTTAGCCGGGGCCCTCGATGAGCAGTTCTTC	CASSDTLAGALDEQFF